The 24 T cell receptor beta chains listed next were all sequenced from one sample in a study of identical twins (dated by TCRdb to the mid-2010s). Libraries were built with 5' RACE. TCRdb lists the instrument as Illumina HiSeq 2000. The raw public reads went through TCRdb reprocessing: fastp at Q25, MiXCR clone calling, in-frame beta chains kept. Each entry merges the rows of one CDR3 protein and shows their most common DNA and genes. The sample table records 400,000 to 500,000 distinct CDR3 sequences; over 11% of these occur just once. Clones ranked in the top ten supply more than 0.8% of the sample. This sample also belongs to another study, concerning yellow fever vaccine responses in identical twins.

The source material was CD4+ T cells sorted from blood. The receptors come from a young woman in good health.

V usage is TRBV13 and J usage is TRBJ2-3; D remains unclear. CDR1 is PRHDT, CDR2 FYEKMQ, per germline (reference sequence). Between the trimmed V and J ends, which lost 3 bases and 3 bases, there was a span of 7 bases. The CDR3 spans 13 residues. In DNA, the CDR3 is TGTGCCAGCAGCTTTAGCAGAACAGATACGCAGTATTTT. Its translation is CASSFSRTDTQYF.

In its sample, this clonotype was seen many times. The chain employs TRBV20-1 and TRBJ1-2; tentative D call: TRBD1 (5 bases). Trimming removed 2 bases from V and 2 bases from J, with 9 bases in between. The CDR3 sequence is 13 residues long. Germline lookup yields CDR1 DFQATT and CDR2 SNEGSKA (reference sequence). The CDR3 loop reads CSARTGGNYGYTF. The CDR3 nucleotides read TGCAGTGCTAGAACCGGGGGGAACTATGGCTACACCTTC.

This clonotype was found a few times. The V gene is TRBV12-3 or TRBV12-4, the J gene TRBJ2-2; 7 bases line up with TRBD2. Losses at the gene ends were 3 bases for V and 6 bases for J; bases not matched to a gene: 4. The CDR3 runs to 14 residues. The CDR3 sequence: CASSFGGDAGELFF. The CDR3 nucleotides are TGTGCCAGCAGTTTTGGGGGGGATGCCGGGGAGCTGTTTTTT.

The chain has TRBV6-2 or TRBV6-3 and TRBJ2-3; 11 bases map to TRBD2. CDR1 MNHEY and CDR2 SVGEGT come from the germline V gene. This CDR3 comprises 17 residues. V shed 2 bases, J shed 4 bases, and the junction held 8 bases outside the gene matches. The CDR3 spells CASSYPLAGGASDTQYF. The DNA for the CDR3 is TGTGCCAGCAGTTACCCCCTAGCGGGGGGAGCCTCAGATACGCAGTATTTT.

The table lists this clonotype with a few counts. The chain employs TRBV16 and TRBJ1-5; maybe TRBD1 (5 bases). The germline CDR1 and CDR2 sequences are KGHSY and FQNENV. The ends were cut back, 1 base at V and 7 bases at J, with 20 bases in the middle. This CDR3 has 17 residues. The CDR3 loop reads CASSQLWRRSKGQPQHF. In DNA form, the CDR3 reads TGTGCCAGCAGCCAATTGTGGAGACGGTCGAAGGGGCAGCCCCAGCATTTT.

The V call is TRBV6-1, the J call TRBJ2-7; D unresolved. CDR1 and CDR2 from the germline V gene are MNHNS and SASEGT. Trimming left V 1 base short and J 4 bases short, with 11 bases between. The CDR3 totals 14 residues. This CDR3 reads CASSEVEYGYEQYF. CDR3 DNA: TGTGCCAGCAGTGAAGTGGAGTATGGATACGAGCAGTACTTC.

The rearrangement links TRBV10-3 to TRBJ2-1, with 10 bases lining up with TRBD2. CDR1 ENHRY and CDR2 SYGVKD come from the germline V gene. The CDR3 loop spans 16 amino acids. J gave up 8 bases and V 3 bases, and 10 bases lay outside the gene matches. The CDR3 sequence: CAISDLRTSGLHEQFF. The DNA for the CDR3 is TGTGCCATCAGTGATCTCCGGACTAGCGGCCTCCATGAGCAGTTCTTC.

This clonotype was picked up a small number of times. The rearrangement uses TRBV29-1 and TRBJ2-3; 7 nucleotides align to TRBD2. The CDR3 contains 10 residues. Germline lookup yields CDR1 SQVTM and CDR2 ANQGSEA. The CDR3 bases are TGCACCGGGGGGACAGATACGCAGTATTTT. Translation: CTGGTDTQYF.

The chain joins TRBV7-9 to TRBJ1-2; tentatively, D is TRBD1 (6 bases). Trimming cost V 3 bases and J 2 bases, with 10 bases left between them. Germline V gene data show CDR1 as SEHNR and CDR2 as FQNEAQ (reference sequence). CDR3 length: 14 amino acids. The CDR3 DNA is TGTGCCAGCAGCTTTTTAGGGGGAAACTATGGCTACACCTTC. Its protein product is CASSFLGGNYGYTF.

Only a few counts were recorded for this clonotype. The rearrangement uses TRBV21-1 and TRBJ1-5; the D segment call TRBD1 is taken from the table without a DNA check. TRBV21-1 is assigned pseudogene status. This CDR3 has 18 residues. CDR3 sequence: CASSKASGNHGSNQPQHF. The CDR3, as DNA: TGTGCCAGCAGCAAAGCATCAGGGAACCATGGTAGCAATCAGCCCCAGCATTTT.

The chain recombines TRBV3-1 with TRBJ2-7; D is unclear. Trimming shortened V by 3 bases and J by 5 bases, and 8 bases separated the two germline ends. The CDR3 loop spans 12 amino acids. Germline V gene sequence: CDR1 LGHDT, CDR2 YNNKEL (reference sequence). The DNA for the CDR3 is TGTGCCAGCAGCCAGGCCCGGAACGAGCAGTACTTC. Residues: CASSQARNEQYF.

The chain has TRBV15 and TRBJ2-3; 8 nucleotides agree with TRBD1. The length of the CDR3 is 15 residues. Germline assignment: CDR1 LNHNV and CDR2 YYDKDF (reference sequence). The ends lost 6 bases at V and 3 bases at J; junction bases unmatched: 8. Here the CDR3 reads CATSPGGRGTDTQYF. CDR3 DNA: TGTGCCACCAGTCCAGGGGGCAGGGGTACAGATACGCAGTATTTT.

This clonotype was picked up a small number of times. V gene TRBV5-1 combines with J gene TRBJ2-7; 8 bases are a match to TRBD1. Germline V lookup: CDR1 SGHRS, CDR2 YFSETQ. This CDR3 is 15 amino acids long. V was pared by 2 bases and J by 4 bases, with 8 bases of the junction left unmatched. CDR3 DNA sequence: TGCGCCAGCAGCTTCAGGGGGCAAGGTCCATACGAGCAGTACTTC. It codes for CASSFRGQGPYEQYF.

This clonotype was picked up a small number of times. The V gene is TRBV12-3 or TRBV12-4, the J gene TRBJ2-7, with 8 bases aligning to TRBD1. The CDR3 extends over 14 amino acids. V dropped 5 bases and J dropped 1; count of bases not matched to a gene: 4. Written as DNA, the CDR3 is TGTGCCAGCAGTCCAGGGGGCAGGTCCTACGAGCAGTACTTC. Its protein is CASSPGGRSYEQYF.

The V call is TRBV27, the J call TRBJ1-6; D remains unclear. V lost 2 bases and J 7 bases, leaving 9 bases between the germline ends. The CDR3 length is 14 residues. CDR1 and CDR2 (germline): MNHEY, SMNVEV (reference sequence). Here the CDR3 DNA reads TGTGCCAGCAGTTTAAGCAATCTAAATTCACCCCTCCACTTT. It translates to CASSLSNLNSPLHF.

The V gene is TRBV7-2, the J gene TRBJ2-5; 10 bases line up with TRBD2. Per germline, CDR1 SGHTA and CDR2 FQGNSA. CDR3 size: 17 residues. The V and J ends lost 0 bases and 5 bases, in that order; junction bases with no gene match: 9. CDR3 protein: CASSLASSGGVRETQYF. CDR3 bases: TGTGCCAGCAGCTTAGCCTCTAGCGGGGGAGTTCGGGAGACCCAGTACTTC.

The sample holds a few counts of this clonotype. The chain recombines TRBV14 with TRBJ2-7, with 9 nucleotides matching TRBD1. In germline, CDR1 is SGHDN, CDR2 FVKESK. There are 14 residues in the CDR3. Trimming took 3 bases from V and 3 from J; bases not matched to a gene: 3. For the CDR3, the DNA is TGTGCCAGCAGCCAGCAGACAGGGGGCTACGAGCAGTACTTC. This translates into CASSQQTGGYEQYF.

This clonotype occurred a few times. The J gene is TRBJ2-7, the V gene TRBV6-5; 10 bases line up with TRBD1. Unmatched junction bases numbered 5, after V lost 0 bases and J lost 6 bases. CDR3 length: 15 residues. The germline V gene has CDR1 MNHEY and CDR2 SVGAGI. The CDR3 protein is CASSYSRQGASEQYF. The CDR3 nucleotides read TGTGCCAGCAGTTACTCGAGACAGGGGGCAAGCGAGCAGTACTTC.

J is TRBJ2-3 and V is TRBV7-2; 9 bases line up with TRBD2. Looked up from germline, CDR1 is SGHTA and CDR2 is FQGNSA. V shed 3 bases, J shed 5 bases, and the junction held 6 bases outside the gene matches. CDR3 size: 15 residues. The CDR3 sequence is CASSLKAGGGDTQYF. The CDR3, as DNA: TGTGCCAGCAGCTTGAAAGCGGGAGGAGGAGATACGCAGTATTTT.

This clonotype came up a few times. As DNA, the CDR3 is TGTGCCAGCAGTTACGGGGGACGACTAGCGGGAAAGCTGGTCTATGAGCAGTTCTTC. Translation: CASSYGGRLAGKLVYEQFF. The chain employs TRBV6-2 or TRBV6-3 and TRBJ2-1, with 11 bases identical to TRBD2. This CDR3 spans 19 amino acids. Germline V gene data show CDR1 as MNHEY and CDR2 as SVGEGT. The V gene end was trimmed by 2 bases and the J gene end by 8 bases; junction bases not matched to a gene: 17.

There are a few counts of this clonotype. The chain has TRBV9 and TRBJ1-2, with 12 nucleotides matching TRBD1. Germline values: CDR1 SGDLS, CDR2 YYNGEE. V lost 4 bases to trimming and J lost 7 bases; unmatched junction nucleotides: 14. CDR3 length: 17 amino acids. The CDR3 nucleotides read TGTGCCAGCAGCCCACGAGCACGGGACAGGGGGCGAGGTGGCTACACCTTC. It codes for CASSPRARDRGRGGYTF.

The chain uses TRBV28 and TRBJ2-3; 7 bases are a match to TRBD2. CDR3 length: 14 amino acids. CDR1 and CDR2 from the germline V gene are MDHEN and SYDVKM. V was pared by 6 bases and J by 5 bases, with 8 bases of the junction left unmatched. The chain's CDR3 is CASRSTSGGDTQYF. CDR3 sequence (DNA): TGTGCCAGCAGGAGCACTTCGGGGGGAGATACGCAGTATTTT.

V is TRBV10-3 and J is TRBJ2-1; TRBD2 matches at 11 bases. The CDR3 is 19 amino acids. Per the germline V gene, CDR1 is ENHRY and CDR2 is SYGVKD. V shed 0 bases, J shed 7 bases, and the junction held 14 bases outside the gene matches. This CDR3 reads CAISESSGRGPKGWNEQFF. The CDR3, as DNA: TGTGCCATCAGTGAGTCTAGCGGGAGGGGCCCAAAAGGGTGGAATGAGCAGTTCTTC.

The chain combines TRBV3-1 with TRBJ2-7; 15 positions match TRBD2. CDR1 and CDR2 from the germline V gene are LGHDT and YNNKEL (reference sequence). V was pared by 4 bases and J by 2 bases, with 3 bases of the junction left unmatched. This CDR3 has 16 amino acids. This CDR3 is CASSPGLAGGTYEQYF. CDR3 bases: TGTGCCAGCAGCCCGGGACTAGCGGGGGGAACCTACGAGCAGTACTTC.